This T cell receptor beta chain was found in a study of cytomegalovirus exposure and HLA in healthy donors. Findings and caveats of the study: Later work found that TCR association rates differed between HLA loci; DRB1 had the most and HLA-C the fewest. Later analysis associated a missense DCLRE1C variant with TCR beta V- and J-gene trimming. Most sequenced TCRs were rare (though some public TCRs occurred in many donors). Among TCR beta chains of equal frequency, HLA-associated ones were more clonally expanded in a later analysis.

Researchers ran the PCR with 60 Vbeta and 13 Jbeta primers. The assay was immunoSEQ multiplex PCR, and TCRdb's table has in-frame clones only and misses some. The sample has about 200,000 clones, around 80% seen once. This CDR3 comprises 12 residues. Germline CDR1 is SGHAT and CDR2 is FQNNGV. Between the trimmed V and J ends, which lost 5 bases and 6 bases, there was a span of 10 bases. To note about this clone: Its antigen is currently unknown.

Sequencing was carried out using PBMCs. The TCR sequence derives from a woman in her twenties or thirties in good health and CMV-seropositive. The chain employs TRBV11-2 and TRBJ2-5; D perhaps matches TRBD1 (5 bases). The CDR3 coding sequence is TGTGCCAGCAGCAACAGGCGGCAGACCCAGTACTTC. It specifies CASSNRRQTQYF.